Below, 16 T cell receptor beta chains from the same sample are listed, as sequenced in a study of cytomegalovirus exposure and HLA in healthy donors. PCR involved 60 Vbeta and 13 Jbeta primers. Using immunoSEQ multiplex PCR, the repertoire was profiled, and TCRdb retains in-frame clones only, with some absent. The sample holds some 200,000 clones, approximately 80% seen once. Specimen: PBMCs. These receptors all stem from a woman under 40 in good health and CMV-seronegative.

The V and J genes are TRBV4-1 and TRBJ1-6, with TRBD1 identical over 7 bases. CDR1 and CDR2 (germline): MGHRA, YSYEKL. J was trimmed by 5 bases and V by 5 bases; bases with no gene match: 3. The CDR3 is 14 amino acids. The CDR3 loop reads CASSSGTDNSPLHF. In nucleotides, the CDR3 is TGCGCCAGCAGCTCCGGGACAGATAATTCACCCCTCCACTTT.

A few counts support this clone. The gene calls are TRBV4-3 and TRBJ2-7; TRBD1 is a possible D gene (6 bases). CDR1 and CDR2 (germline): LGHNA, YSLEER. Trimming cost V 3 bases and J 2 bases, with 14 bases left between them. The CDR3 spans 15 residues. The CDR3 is CASSQAGAGAYEQYF. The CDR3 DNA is TGCGCCAGCAGCCAGGCAGGGGCTGGGGCCTACGAGCAGTACTTC.

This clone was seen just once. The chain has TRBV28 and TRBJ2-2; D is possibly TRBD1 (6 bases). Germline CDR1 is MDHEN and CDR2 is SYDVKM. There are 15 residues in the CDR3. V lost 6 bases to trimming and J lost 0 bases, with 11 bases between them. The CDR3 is CASSTGFANTGELFF. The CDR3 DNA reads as TGTGCCAGCAGCACAGGGTTCGCGAACACCGGGGAGCTGTTTTTT.

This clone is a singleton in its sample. The CDR3 region is CASFPDQGAEYYTF. The DNA for the CDR3 is TGTGCCAGCTTCCCAGATCAGGGGGCGGAATACTACACCTTC. J is TRBJ1-2 and V is TRBV6-5, with 8 bases that match TRBD1. Per germline, CDR1 MNHEY and CDR2 SVGAGI. The CDR3 extends over 14 amino acids. The V gene end was trimmed by 8 bases and the J gene end by 10 bases; junction bases not matched to a gene: 15.

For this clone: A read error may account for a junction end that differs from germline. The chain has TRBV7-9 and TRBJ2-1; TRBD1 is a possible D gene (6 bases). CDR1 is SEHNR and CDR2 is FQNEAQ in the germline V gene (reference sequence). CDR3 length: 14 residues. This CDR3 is CSSSYTGLNNEQFF. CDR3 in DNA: TGTTCCAGCAGCTATACAGGGCTCAACAATGAGCAGTTCTTC.

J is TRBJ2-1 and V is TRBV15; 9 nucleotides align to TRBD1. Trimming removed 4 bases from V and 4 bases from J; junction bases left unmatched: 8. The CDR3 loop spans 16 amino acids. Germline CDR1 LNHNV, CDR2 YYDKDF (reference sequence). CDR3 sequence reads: CATSKFTGTGYNEQFF. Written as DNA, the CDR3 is TGTGCCACCAGCAAGTTTACCGGGACAGGGTACAATGAGCAGTTCTTC.

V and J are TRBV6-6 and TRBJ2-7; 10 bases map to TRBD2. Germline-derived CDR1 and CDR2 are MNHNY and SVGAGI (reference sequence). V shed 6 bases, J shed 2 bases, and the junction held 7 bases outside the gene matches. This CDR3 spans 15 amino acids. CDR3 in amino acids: CASSPLAGVPYEQYF. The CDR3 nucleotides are TGTGCCAGCAGCCCCCTAGCGGGAGTCCCCTACGAGCAGTACTTC.

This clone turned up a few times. The CDR3 DNA follows: TGTGCCAGTAGTAGCGGGCAGGGGATTGATCAGCCCCAGCATTTT. Residues: CASSSGQGIDQPQHF. This chain links TRBV19 with TRBJ1-5, with a tentative D call TRBD1 (6 bases). CDR1 is LNHDA, CDR2 SQIVND, per germline (reference sequence). The CDR3 runs to 15 residues. The V gene lost 4 bases and the J gene lost 5 bases, with 15 bases spanning the gap.

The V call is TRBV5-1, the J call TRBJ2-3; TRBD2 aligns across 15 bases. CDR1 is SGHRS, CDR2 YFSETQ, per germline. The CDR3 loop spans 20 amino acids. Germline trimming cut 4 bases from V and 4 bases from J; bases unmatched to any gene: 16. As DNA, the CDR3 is TGCGCCAGCAGCGAATTGGGTTCGGGACTAGCGGGAGGTGAGGCAGATACGCAGTATTTT. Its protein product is CASSELGSGLAGGEADTQYF.

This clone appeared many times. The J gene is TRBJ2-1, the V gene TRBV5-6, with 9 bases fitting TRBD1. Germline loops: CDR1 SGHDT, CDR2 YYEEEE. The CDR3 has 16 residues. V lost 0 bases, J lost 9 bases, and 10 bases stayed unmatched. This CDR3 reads CASSLAGQGIKSEQFF. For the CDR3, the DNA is TGTGCCAGCAGCTTGGCGGGACAGGGAATTAAAAGTGAGCAGTTCTTC.

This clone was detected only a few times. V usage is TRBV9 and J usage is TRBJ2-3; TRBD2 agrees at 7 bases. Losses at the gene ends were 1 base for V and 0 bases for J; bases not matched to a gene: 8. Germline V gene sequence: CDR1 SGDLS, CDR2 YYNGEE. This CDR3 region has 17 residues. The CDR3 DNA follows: TGTGCCAGCAGCGTAAATCGCGGGGGAGACAGCACAGATACGCAGTATTTT. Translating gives CASSVNRGGDSTDTQYF.

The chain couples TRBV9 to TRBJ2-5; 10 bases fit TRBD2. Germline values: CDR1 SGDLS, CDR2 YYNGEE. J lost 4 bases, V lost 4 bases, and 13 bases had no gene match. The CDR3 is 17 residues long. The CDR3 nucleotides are TGTGCCAGCAGCCCGGAAGCGGGAGGGCCGGTGGGAGAGACCCAGTACTTC. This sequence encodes CASSPEAGGPVGETQYF. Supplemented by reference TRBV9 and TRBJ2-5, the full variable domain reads DSGVTQTPKHLITATGQRVTLRCSPRSGDLSVYWYQQSLDQGLQFLIQYYNGEERAKGNILERFSAQQFPDLHSELNLSSLELGDSALYFCASSPEAGGPVGETQYFGPGTRLLVL.

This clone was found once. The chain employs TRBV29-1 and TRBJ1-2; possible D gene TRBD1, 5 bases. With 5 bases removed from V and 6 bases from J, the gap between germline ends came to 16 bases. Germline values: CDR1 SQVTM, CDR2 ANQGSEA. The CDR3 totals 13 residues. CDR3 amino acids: CSVSVGGNHGYTF. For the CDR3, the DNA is TGCAGCGTTTCGGTCGGGGGAAACCATGGCTACACCTTC.

CDR3 DNA sequence: TGTGCCAGCACCTTGGGACAGGGGAGCCGCAATGAGCAGTTCTTC. Protein product: CASTLGQGSRNEQFF. V usage is TRBV7-3 and J usage is TRBJ2-1; TRBD1 matches at 10 bases. V gave up 7 bases and J gave up 6 bases; unmatched junction bases: 9. The CDR3 loop spans 15 amino acids. Germline V gene sequence: CDR1 SGHTA, CDR2 FQGTGA.

CDR3 bases: TGTGCCAGCAGTCCCACGGGGGTGGGAGGCGGCTACACCTTC. Translating it yields CASSPTGVGGGYTF. The rearrangement links TRBV28 to TRBJ1-2, with D possibly matching TRBD1 (5 bases). CDR1 is MDHEN, CDR2 SYDVKM, per germline. Trimming pared 5 bases from V and 8 bases from J, leaving 18 bases between. The length of the CDR3 is 14 residues.

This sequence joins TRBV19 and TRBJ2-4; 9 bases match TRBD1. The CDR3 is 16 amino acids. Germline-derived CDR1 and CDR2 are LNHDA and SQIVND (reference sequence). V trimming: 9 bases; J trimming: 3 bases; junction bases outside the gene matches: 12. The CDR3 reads CASRQQGARGKNIQYF. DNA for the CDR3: TGTGCCAGCCGGCAACAGGGGGCTCGTGGCAAAAACATTCAGTACTTC.